The T cell receptor (beta chain) described here comes from a study of T cells in Graves' hyperthyroidism and ophthalmopathy. Trimming removed 5 bases from V and 3 bases from J; junction bases left unmatched: 2. The CDR3 extends over 13 amino acids. RNA transcripts yielded amplified TCR beta CDR3 regions. Initially, a first-round RT-PCR of the TCR CDR3 employed the HTBI primer set. TCRdb redid the calling of the multiplex PCR reads with MiXCR, one entry per CDR3 protein. The profile shows approximately 410,000 distinct CDR3 sequences, about an eighth of them singletons. The table lists this clonotype with many counts.

Specimen: blood. The clonotype comes from a woman aged 18-35 years with Graves' hyperthyroidism. The chain uses TRBV12-3 or TRBV12-4 and TRBJ1-1; TRBD1 agrees at 8 bases. CDR3 residues: CASSTTGDTEAFF. CDR3 in DNA: TGTGCCAGCAGTACGACAGGGGACACTGAAGCTTTCTTT.